This T cell receptor (beta chain) was found in a study of blood T cell repertoires in COVID-19. Turning to the study itself: Whether acute or convalescent, the COVID-19 samples came from the United States, Italy and Spain. The analysed material was cDNA or gDNA that came from T cells, B-cell-depleted T cells, or PBMCs.

How the authors handled the data: By means of reference gene primer amplification, nucleated cell counts were estimated. Libraries were prepared by immunoSEQ multiplex PCR; TCRdb keeps only in-frame clonotypes and omits some of them. That table is the source of V, J and clone size, and D and trimming were worked out from the DNA. Among 150,000 or so clones listed, almost 90% were seen once. V gave up 8 bases and J gave up 2 bases, with 11 bases separating them. In germline, CDR1 is MGHRA, CDR2 YSYEKL. This CDR3 spans 13 amino acids. The material sequenced was peripheral blood. This sequence joins TRBV4-1 and TRBJ2-3; possible D gene TRBD2, 5 bases. This clonotype was sampled from a human donor in a cohort sampled during active COVID-19. Written as DNA, the CDR3 is TGCGCCAGCGATCGGGGAGACACAGATACGCAGTATTTT. It codes for CASDRGDTDTQYF.